The 25 T cell receptor beta chains below were found in one sample sequenced in a study of cytomegalovirus exposure and HLA in healthy donors. Primers: 60 Vbeta forward and 13 Jbeta reverse. TCRdb's table, derived via immunoSEQ multiplex PCR, lists solely in-frame clones and lacks some. The sample holds about 140,000 clones, around 80% seen once. The source material was PBMCs. The source is a female donor in good health and CMV-seronegative.

This clone has just one count. CDR3 sequence (DNA): TGTGCCAGCAGTAAAACGGGACAGGGTGGGAAAGGGGCATATGGCTACACCTTC. It codes for CASSKTGQGGKGAYGYTF. The V and J genes are TRBV14 and TRBJ1-2, with 9 bases matching TRBD1. V trimming: 6 bases; J trimming: 5 bases; junction bases outside the gene matches: 19. This CDR3 is 18 amino acids long. Germline CDR1 is SGHDN and CDR2 is FVKESK.

This chain connects TRBV4-2 to TRBJ1-4; D uncertain. V lost 0 bases and J lost 0, with 8 bases in between. This CDR3 comprises 16 residues. CDR1 is LGHNA, CDR2 YNFKEQ, per germline. Here the CDR3 reads CASSQDKPATNEKLFF. Written as DNA, the CDR3 is TGTGCCAGCAGCCAAGATAAGCCTGCAACTAATGAAAAACTGTTTTTT.

The CDR3 reads CACYGGSQETQYF. In DNA, the CDR3 is TGTGCCTGTTACGGGGGTAGCCAAGAGACCCAGTACTTC. The chain carries TRBV30 and TRBJ2-5; D might be TRBD2 (6 bases). The CDR3 extends over 13 amino acids. From germline, CDR1 is GTSNPN and CDR2 SVGIG (reference sequence). Trimming removed 6 bases from V and 1 base from J, with 12 bases in between.

About this clone: The junction departs from the called germline gene at one end, perhaps through a read error. The gene calls are TRBV6-5 and TRBJ1-2, with D possibly matching TRBD1 (6 bases). Germline values: CDR1 MNHEY, CDR2 SVGAGI. This CDR3 spans 16 amino acids. CDR3 nucleotides: TGTGCCAGCAGTTATATTGTGACAGGCAGTCGCTATGGCTACCCCTTC. Its translation: CASSYIVTGSRYGYPF.

The rearrangement uses TRBV30 and TRBJ1-1; 7 positions agree with TRBD1. The CDR3 has 15 residues. The V and J ends lost 8 bases and 1 base, in that order; junction bases with no gene match: 13. In germline, CDR1 is GTSNPN, CDR2 SVGIG (reference sequence). For the CDR3, the DNA is TGTGCCCGAGGGGGCTTTCAAGGGAGGAACACTGAAGCTTTCTTT. It specifies CARGGFQGRNTEAFF.

V gene TRBV28 combines with J gene TRBJ1-4; D not resolved. Germline lookup yields CDR1 MDHEN and CDR2 SYDVKM. The CDR3 has 12 residues. V shed 7 bases and J shed 0 bases, with 3 bases lying between them. CDR3 amino acids: CASTATNEKLFF. The CDR3 coding sequence is TGTGCCAGCACAGCAACTAATGAAAAACTGTTTTTT.

The rearrangement uses TRBV5-1 and TRBJ2-7, with TRBD2 matching 8 bases. This CDR3 is built from 17 residues. The germline V gene has CDR1 SGHRS and CDR2 YFSETQ. J was trimmed by 2 bases and V by 4 bases; bases with no gene match: 14. The DNA of the CDR3 is TGCGCCAGCAGCGTCTTTCTAGCGGGCCCCGGACCCTACGAGCAGTACTTC. Its translation is CASSVFLAGPGPYEQYF.

The CDR3 nucleotides read TGTGCCTGGAGTGGACAGGGGGTGGGAGTCTACACCTTC. Amino acid sequence: CAWSGQGVGVYTF. The chain employs TRBV30 and TRBJ1-2; 9 nucleotides match TRBD1. This CDR3 is built from 13 residues. Germline trimming cut 1 base from V and 10 bases from J; bases unmatched to any gene: 7. Germline V gene data show CDR1 as GTSNPN and CDR2 as SVGIG (reference sequence). Using reference TRBV30 and TRBJ1-2 for the parts outside the CDR3, the full variable domain is SQTIHQWPATLVQPVGSPLSLECTVEGTSNPNLYWYRQAAGRGLQLLFYSVGIGQISSEVPQNLSASRPQDRQFILSSKKLLLSDSGFYLCAWSGQGVGVYTFGSGTRLTVV.

The chain is built from TRBV6-1 and TRBJ2-7; possible D gene TRBD1, 5 bases. CDR1 MNHNS and CDR2 SASEGT come from the germline V gene. Between the trimmed V and J ends, which lost 4 bases and 3 bases, there was a span of 16 bases. The CDR3 spans 15 residues. The CDR3 loop reads CASSVTAGQGYEQYF. The CDR3 DNA is TGTGCCAGCAGTGTTACCGCAGGGCAAGGCTACGAGCAGTACTTC.

The chain recombines TRBV28 with TRBJ2-7; D not resolved. The CDR3 has 14 residues. Germline CDR1 reads MDHEN; CDR2 reads SYDVKM. With 6 bases removed from V and 2 bases from J, the gap between germline ends came to 14 bases. CDR3 nucleotides: TGTGCCAGCAGGTACGGTGACTCGGCCTACGAGCAGTACTTC. Translated: CASRYGDSAYEQYF.

The chain couples TRBV7-3 to TRBJ2-7; 10 nucleotides agree with TRBD1. CDR3 length: 16 amino acids. CDR1 is SGHTA, CDR2 FQGTGA, per germline. With 5 bases clipped from V and 6 bases from J, the junction kept 13 bases outside the gene matches. This CDR3 reads CASSRTGGLVLGEQYF. DNA for the CDR3: TGTGCCAGCAGCCGGACAGGGGGATTAGTGTTAGGCGAGCAGTACTTC.

V is TRBV6-5 and J is TRBJ1-3, with 7 nucleotides matching TRBD1. The germline V gene encodes CDR1 MNHEY and CDR2 SVGAGI. The CDR3 has 15 residues. The junction had 9 bases not matched to a gene; V was cut back by 5 bases and J by 5 bases. CDR3 DNA: TGTGCCAGCAGTGCTCCTGGGACAGAAAGAAACACCATATATTTT. Its translation is CASSAPGTERNTIYF.

Only one count was recorded for this clone. The gene calls are TRBV5-5 and TRBJ2-1; D unclear. Germline V lookup: CDR1 SGHKS, CDR2 YYEKEE (reference sequence). CDR3 size: 12 residues. The CDR3 protein is CASHVRVDEQFF. The CDR3 DNA sequence: TGTGCTAGCCACGTAAGAGTCGATGAGCAGTTCTTC.

In nucleotides, the CDR3 is TGCAGTGCTTCGGGGAGGACTGAAGCTTTCTTT. Its translation: CSASGRTEAFF. The chain uses TRBV20-1 and TRBJ1-1, with D hard to call. The CDR3 is made up of 11 amino acids. The germline V and J ends were trimmed by 5 bases and 5 bases, with 9 bases remaining between them. CDR1 is DFQATT, CDR2 SNEGSKA, per germline (reference sequence).

The rearrangement uses TRBV5-1 and TRBJ1-2; D might be TRBD1 (6 bases). In germline, CDR1 is SGHRS, CDR2 YFSETQ. Trimming took off 3 bases at V and 8 bases at J, with 14 bases between the two ends. The CDR3 consists of 13 residues. The CDR3, as DNA: TGCGCCAGCAGCTCTAACAGGGAACTCGGCTACACCTTC. Protein sequence: CASSSNRELGYTF.

In its sample, this clone was seen a few times. V gene TRBV6-5 combines with J gene TRBJ1-2; possibly TRBD1 for D (6 bases). This CDR3 has 14 residues. The V end lost 6 bases, the J end lost 4 bases, and 15 bases lay between the germline ends. Germline V gene sequence: CDR1 MNHEY, CDR2 SVGAGI. This chain's CDR3 is CASRRSGQFYGYTF. The CDR3 DNA is TGTGCCAGCAGGCGATCCGGACAGTTCTATGGCTACACCTTC.

The rearrangement joins TRBV14 to TRBJ2-2; 7 nucleotides align to TRBD1. Germline assignment: CDR1 SGHDN and CDR2 FVKESK. V lost 3 bases, J lost 8 bases, and 3 bases stayed unmatched. The CDR3 loop spans 13 amino acids. CDR3 coding DNA: TGTGCCAGCAGCCACAGGGGGATGGGGGAGCTGTTTTTT. It encodes CASSHRGMGELFF. Based on the CDR3 plus reference TRBV14 and TRBJ2-2, the full variable domain is EAGVTQFPSHSVIEKGQTVTLRCDPISGHDNLYWYRRVMGKEIKFLLHFVKESKQDESGMPNNRFLAERTGGTYSTLKVQPAELEDSGVYFCASSHRGMGELFFGEGSRLTVL.

This clone was found a few times. The chain is built from TRBV6-1 and TRBJ2-1; 12 bases line up with TRBD2. This CDR3 has 13 amino acids. V was pared by 10 bases and J by 4 bases, with 2 bases of the junction left unmatched. CDR1 and CDR2 (germline): MNHNS, SASEGT. The CDR3 bases are TGTGCCACCGGGACTAGCGGGTACAATGAGCAGTTCTTC. Translated: CATGTSGYNEQFF.

The J gene is TRBJ2-2, the V gene TRBV5-3, with 9 nucleotides matching TRBD1. TRBV5-3 is annotated as an ORF whose role is uncertain. CDR3 length: 14 amino acids. Losses at the gene ends were 5 bases for V and 3 bases for J; bases not matched to a gene: 2. CDR3 DNA sequence: TGTGCCAGAAGGACAGGGGGTGACACCGGGGAGCTGTTTTTT. This sequence encodes CARRTGGDTGELFF.

The CDR3 DNA is TGTGCCAGCGGGGTTGGGGGCCCTTACGGAGCTTTCTTT. Translating gives CASGVGGPYGAFF. The genes are TRBV2 and TRBJ1-1, with D tentatively TRBD1 (6 bases). The ends were cut back, 8 bases at V and 10 bases at J, with 20 bases in the middle. CDR1 SNHLY and CDR2 FYNNEI come from the germline V gene. The CDR3 consists of 13 residues.

The V gene is TRBV7-2, the J gene TRBJ1-2; 10 bases map to TRBD1. Germline CDR1 is SGHTA and CDR2 is FQGNSA. V lost 5 bases and J lost 5; bases outside the gene matches: 11. The CDR3 loop spans 16 amino acids. CDR3 in amino acids: CASSTRQGARWYGYTF. Here the CDR3 DNA reads TGTGCCAGCAGCACAAGACAGGGGGCGAGGTGGTATGGCTACACCTTC.

The chain uses TRBV6-6 and TRBJ2-2, with D possibly TRBD1 on 6 matching bases. Germline V gene data show CDR1 as MNHNY and CDR2 as SVGAGI (reference sequence). Between the trimmed V and J ends, which lost 3 bases and 7 bases, there was a span of 12 bases. CDR3 length: 14 amino acids. The CDR3 DNA sequence: TGTGCCAGCAGTTATTTAAGGGGGAGCGGGGAGCTGTTTTTT. The encoded protein is CASSYLRGSGELFF.

The V call is TRBV27, the J call TRBJ2-3; weak D call: TRBD2 (5 bases). Germline-derived CDR1 and CDR2 are MNHEY and SMNVEV (reference sequence). The CDR3 covers 15 residues. V was clipped by 0 bases and J by 2 bases, with 9 bases between them. The CDR3 nucleotides read TGTGCCAGCAGTTTATCTGGCGGACTCACAGATACGCAGTATTTT. Its protein product is CASSLSGGLTDTQYF.

The chain is built from TRBV15 and TRBJ2-1; TRBD1 agrees at 8 bases. This CDR3 is built from 15 residues. Germline CDR1 reads LNHNV; CDR2 reads YYDKDF (reference sequence). Trimming removed 3 bases from V and 2 bases from J; junction bases left unmatched: 3. The CDR3 sequence: CATSRNRGAYNEQFF. CDR3 DNA sequence: TGTGCCACCAGCAGGAACAGGGGGGCCTACAATGAGCAGTTCTTC.

The chain is built from TRBV27 and TRBJ2-7; 12 nucleotides agree with TRBD1. Losses at the gene ends were 6 bases for V and 5 bases for J; bases not matched to a gene: 14. The CDR3 is 17 residues long. The germline CDR1 and CDR2 sequences are MNHEY and SMNVEV (reference sequence). CDR3 amino acids: CASRGGQGAPVLNEQYF. The DNA for the CDR3 is TGTGCCAGCAGGGGGGGACAGGGGGCGCCGGTCCTCAACGAGCAGTACTTC.